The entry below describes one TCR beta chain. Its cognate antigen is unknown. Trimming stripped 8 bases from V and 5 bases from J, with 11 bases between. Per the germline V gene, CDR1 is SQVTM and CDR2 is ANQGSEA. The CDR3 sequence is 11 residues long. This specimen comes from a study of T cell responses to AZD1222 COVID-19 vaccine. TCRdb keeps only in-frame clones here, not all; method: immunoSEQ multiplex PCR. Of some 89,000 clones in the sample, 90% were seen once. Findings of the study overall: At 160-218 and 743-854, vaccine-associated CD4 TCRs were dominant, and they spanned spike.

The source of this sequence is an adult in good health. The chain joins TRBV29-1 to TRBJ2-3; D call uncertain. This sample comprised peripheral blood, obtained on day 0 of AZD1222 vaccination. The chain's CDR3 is CSSRGKDTQYF. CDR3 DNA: TGCAGCTCACGAGGCAAAGATACGCAGTATTTT.